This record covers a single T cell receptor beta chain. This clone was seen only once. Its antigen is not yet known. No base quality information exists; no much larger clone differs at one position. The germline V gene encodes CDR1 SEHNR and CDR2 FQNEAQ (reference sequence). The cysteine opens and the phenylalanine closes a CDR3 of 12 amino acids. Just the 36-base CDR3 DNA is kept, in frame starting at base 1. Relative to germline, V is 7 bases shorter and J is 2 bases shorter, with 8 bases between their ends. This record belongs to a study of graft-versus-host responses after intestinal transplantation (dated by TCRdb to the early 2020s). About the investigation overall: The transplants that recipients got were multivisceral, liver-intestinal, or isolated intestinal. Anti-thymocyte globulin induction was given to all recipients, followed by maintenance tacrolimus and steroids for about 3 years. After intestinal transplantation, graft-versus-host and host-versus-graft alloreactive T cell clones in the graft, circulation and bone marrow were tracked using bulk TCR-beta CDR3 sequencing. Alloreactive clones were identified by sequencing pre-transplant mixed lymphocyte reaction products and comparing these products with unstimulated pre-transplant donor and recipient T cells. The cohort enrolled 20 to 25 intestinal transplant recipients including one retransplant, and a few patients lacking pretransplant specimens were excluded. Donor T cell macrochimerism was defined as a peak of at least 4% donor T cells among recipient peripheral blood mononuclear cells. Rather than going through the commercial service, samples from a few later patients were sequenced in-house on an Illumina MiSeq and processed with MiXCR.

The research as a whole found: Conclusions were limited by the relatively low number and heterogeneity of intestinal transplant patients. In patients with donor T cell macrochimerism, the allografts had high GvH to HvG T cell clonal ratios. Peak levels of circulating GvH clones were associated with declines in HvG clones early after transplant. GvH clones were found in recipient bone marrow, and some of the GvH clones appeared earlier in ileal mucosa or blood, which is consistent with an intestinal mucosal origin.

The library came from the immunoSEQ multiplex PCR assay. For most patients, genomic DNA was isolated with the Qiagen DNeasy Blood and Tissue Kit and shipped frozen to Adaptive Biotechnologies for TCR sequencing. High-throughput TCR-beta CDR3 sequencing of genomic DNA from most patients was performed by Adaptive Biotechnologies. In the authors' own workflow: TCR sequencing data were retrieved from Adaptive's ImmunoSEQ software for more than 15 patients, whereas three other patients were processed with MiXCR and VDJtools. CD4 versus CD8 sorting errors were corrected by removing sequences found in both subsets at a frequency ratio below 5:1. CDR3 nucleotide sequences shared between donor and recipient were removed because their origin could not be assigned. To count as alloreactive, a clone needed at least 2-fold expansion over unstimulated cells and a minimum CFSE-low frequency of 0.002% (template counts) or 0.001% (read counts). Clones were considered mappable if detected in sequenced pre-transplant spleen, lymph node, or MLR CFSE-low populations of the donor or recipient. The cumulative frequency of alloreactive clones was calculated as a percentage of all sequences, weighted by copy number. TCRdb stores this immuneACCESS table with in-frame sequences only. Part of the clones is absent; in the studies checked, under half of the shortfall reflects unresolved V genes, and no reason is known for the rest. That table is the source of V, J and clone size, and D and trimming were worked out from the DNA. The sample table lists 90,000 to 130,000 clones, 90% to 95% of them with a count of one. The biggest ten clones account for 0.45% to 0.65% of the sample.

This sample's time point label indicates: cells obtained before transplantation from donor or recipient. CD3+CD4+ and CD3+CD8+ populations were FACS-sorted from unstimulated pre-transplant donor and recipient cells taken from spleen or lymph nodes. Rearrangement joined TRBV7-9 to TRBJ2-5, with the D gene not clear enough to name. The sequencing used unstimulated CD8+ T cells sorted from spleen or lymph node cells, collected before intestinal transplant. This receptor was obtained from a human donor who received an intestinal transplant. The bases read TGTGCCAGCACTGGCGCACAAGAGACCCAGTACTTC. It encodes CASTGAQETQYF.